This TCR beta chain was documented in a study of blood T cell repertoires in COVID-19. Study details: PBMCs, B-cell-depleted T cells, or T cells were the source of the cDNA or gDNA that made up the material.

Participants were aged roughly 18 to 100 years from about two dozen US areas. Cohort placement rested on clinical history that participants reported themselves. The assay was immunoSEQ multiplex PCR, and TCRdb's table has in-frame clones only and misses some. The sample yields hundreds of thousands of clones, about 91% seen once. CDR3 length equals 16 residues. The junction had 12 bases not matched to a gene; V was cut back by 5 bases and J by 2 bases. The germline V gene encodes CDR1 SGHTA and CDR2 FQGNSA. The chain recombines TRBV7-2 with TRBJ2-7, with 7 bases identical to TRBD2. The sequence came from a woman aged 40 to 49 who had recovered from COVID-19. The sample consisted of PBMCs or T cells enriched from blood (not recorded which). CDR3: CASSTHVSGTPYEQYF. The DNA of the CDR3 is TGTGCCAGCAGCACACACGTAAGCGGGACCCCCTACGAGCAGTACTTC.